These 9 T cell receptor beta chains came from one sample sequenced in a study of blood T cells in healthy people across ages. Next came a second PCR, run for about 7 to 12 cycles, which used a sample-barcoded 5' primer along with a J-beta primer mix. TCRdb re-analysed the 5' RACE reads in MiXCR, keeping a single row per CDR3 protein. The profile covers about 640,000 distinct CDR3 sequences, with about 54% appearing a single time and 30% to 45% taken by the ten largest. Specimen: blood. Receptors were obtained from a man in his fifties or sixties in good health.

V and J are TRBV7-2 and TRBJ2-3, with a tentative D call TRBD2 (5 bases). From germline, CDR1 is SGHTA and CDR2 FQGNSA. The CDR3 is made up of 15 amino acids. V lost 1 base and J 1 base, leaving 9 bases between the germline ends. CDR3 coding DNA: TGTGCCAGCAGCTTAGTTTCAGCGGGCACAGATACGCAGTATTTT. It yields the protein CASSLVSAGTDTQYF.

This clonotype has more than one count but fewer than ten. This sequence joins TRBV18 and TRBJ2-1, with 7 bases that match TRBD2. The germline V gene encodes CDR1 KGHSH and CDR2 LQKENI. The CDR3 has 14 amino acids. The V segment lost 0 bases and the J segment 4 bases; nucleotides outside the gene matches: 0. The CDR3 loop is CASSPPGGYNEQFF. CDR3 in DNA: TGTGCCAGCTCACCACCGGGGGGGTACAATGAGCAGTTCTTC.

Here the CDR3 DNA reads TGCAGTGCTAGACAGGGACCCCTGGACGAGCAGTACTTC. Its translation is CSARQGPLDEQYF. The rearrangement links TRBV20-1 to TRBJ2-7; either TRBD1 or TRBD2 may fit D (5 bases each). V was clipped by 2 bases and J by 5 bases, with 13 bases between them. The CDR3 is 13 residues long. Germline CDR1 and CDR2: DFQATT and SNEGSKA (reference sequence).

The chain links TRBV5-1 to TRBJ2-5; 9 bases are shared with TRBD1. CDR3 size: 15 residues. Germline assignment: CDR1 SGHRS and CDR2 YFSETQ. Losses at the gene ends were 1 base for V and 5 bases for J; bases not matched to a gene: 6. The DNA for the CDR3 is TGCGCCAGCAGCTTGAGAACAGGGGGCGGGGAGACCCAGTACTTC. This codes for CASSLRTGGGETQYF.

The sample holds one count of this clonotype. A read error may produce the germline difference seen at one junction end. This chain uses TRBV7-2 with TRBJ2-1; D ambiguous. In germline, CDR1 is SGHTA, CDR2 FQGNSA. The CDR3 has 16 residues. CDR3 coding DNA: TGTGCCAGCAGCTTAGTGGCCGGAAGGACCTACAATGGGCAGTTCTTC. Translating gives CASSLVAGRTYNGQFF.

This clonotype was found a few times. The rearrangement joins TRBV28 to TRBJ2-1, with 10 bases fitting TRBD2. V dropped 10 bases and J dropped 10; count of bases not matched to a gene: 13. The CDR3 spans 14 residues. Germline V gene lookup returns CDR1 MDHEN and CDR2 SYDVKM. The CDR3 region has the DNA TGTGCCACACTAGCGGGGAGGTTTTCGGGCGAGCAGTTCTTC. As protein: CATLAGRFSGEQFF.

The CDR3 protein is CASSHARAHEQYF. CDR3 DNA: TGTGCCAGCAGCCATGCACGCGCCCACGAGCAGTACTTC. This chain joins TRBV3-1 and TRBJ2-7; D unclear. The CDR3 runs to 13 residues. Between the trimmed V and J ends, which lost 3 bases and 5 bases, there was a span of 11 bases. The germline gives CDR1 LGHDT, CDR2 YNNKEL (reference sequence).

This sequence joins TRBV6-5 and TRBJ1-1, with D uncertain. CDR3 length: 14 residues. Trimming cost V 2 bases and J 0 bases, with 7 bases left between them. CDR1 is MNHEY and CDR2 is SVGAGI in the germline V gene. The CDR3 loop is CASSYGHLNTEAFF. CDR3 in DNA: TGTGCCAGCAGTTACGGTCACTTGAACACTGAAGCTTTCTTT.

This clonotype came up many times. The V gene is TRBV3-1, the J gene TRBJ2-1; 8 bases match TRBD2. This CDR3 has 15 residues. Looked up from germline, CDR1 is LGHDT and CDR2 is YNNKEL (reference sequence). Unmatched junction bases numbered 2, after V lost 0 bases and J lost 4 bases. CDR3 DNA: TGTGCCAGCAGCCAAGACCCTAGCGGGTACAATGAGCAGTTCTTC. Translation gives CASSQDPSGYNEQFF.